This record covers a single T cell receptor beta chain. This clone's antigen is unknown. No base quality information exists; no much larger clone differs at one position. Healthy HIV-negative adults with no recently reported acute infections or vaccinations were included as donors. Only Caucasian adults living in Nashville, Tennessee, USA were represented among the donors. For unsorted samples, around 85 million PBMCs were counted, and genomic DNA was extracted using the QIAamp DNA Blood Mini kit. After blood collection by leukapheresis, PBMCs were isolated using Ficoll-Histopaque density gradient centrifugation and then cryopreserved in the vapor phase of liquid nitrogen. These data originate in a study of shared clonotypes between healthy human individuals (TCRdb year 2020). Study-level background: A couple of women and a few men aged 18 to 49 years were included in the cohort. Blood TCR repertoires of several healthy adults were deeply sequenced to estimate repertoire size and the extent of clonotype sharing between individuals. Libraries were prepared and TCR repertoires were sequenced by different laboratories using diverse techniques, in order to increase sequencing depth and limit assay-specific biases. Between about 0.85 and 10 billion PBMCs per donor were obtained by leukapheresis. The research as a whole found: Sampling was restricted to blood, and TCR repertoires in tissues likely differ from the TCR repertoires found in blood. Pairwise subsampling indicated that sequencing depth was expected to affect the degree of clonotype sharing among donors. The small number of donors limited the genetic and exposure-history diversity represented.

Sequences SGHKS (CDR1) and YYEKEE (CDR2) are obtained from the germline V gene (reference sequence). Including the terminal cysteine and phenylalanine, the CDR3 comprises 15 residues. Only the CDR3 portion is preserved as DNA: 45 bases, with reading frame beginning at the first base. V loses 4 bases at its end and J loses 3 bases; junction bases beyond the gene matches: 6. Using the deep immunoSEQ assay, TCR CDR3 regions were amplified from genomic DNA by multiplex PCR. Extracted genomic DNA from each cell subset was spread evenly across all wells of several immunoSEQ 96-well plates, with each plate serving as a replicate. For unsorted PBMC, roughly 330 ng of genomic DNA, equivalent to around 30,000 T cell genomes, went into each replicate PCR. Ten immunoSEQ deep assay plates were used to sequence the unsorted PBMC genomic DNA. The purified libraries were quantified using a Qubit 3.0 fluorometer, sized with a Bioanalyzer 2100, and then quantified again using the KAPA Library Quantification kit. Every immunoSEQ 96-well plate was sequenced on a separate single-read 150-cycle Illumina NextSeq 550 flow cell. The source study handled its data this way. Because only junctional sequences without quality scores were contained in the immunoSEQ output, filtering matching that applied to full-length reads could not be performed. To assign V/J genes and CDR3, sequences were annotated against IMGT germline references using PyIR, a Python wrapper for IgBLAST v1.9. Any read was removed if the V/J assignment was weak (E-value above 1e-6), the CDR3 was missing, or the read contained stop codons, out-of-frame junctions, or ambiguous translated residues. V3J clonotypes were defined by identical inferred V gene, J gene, and CDR3 amino acid sequence. Percentage overlap between repertoires was calculated by dividing the number of shared unique clonotypes by the size of the smaller repertoire. RTK rarefaction, the Chao1 estimator, and Recon v2.1 estimates of unobserved clonotypes were used to assess repertoire richness. TCRdb provides this immuneACCESS table in a form limited to in-frame rearrangements. Some clones are lacking; in checked studies, under half of them reflect an unresolved V gene, and why the rest are absent is not known. V and J calls and clone size follow that table, whereas D and trimming were derived from the DNA. Within this sample are about 470,000 clones, with 75% to 85% of them counted one time only. Clones ranked in the top ten supply roughly an eighth of the sample.

The chain is made from TRBV5-5 and TRBJ1-5, and TRBD1 aligns with 8 junction nucleotides. Sequences were obtained from PBMCs. The clonotype was recovered from a woman in her thirties or forties in good health. Some clones in this sample may be carry-over from other donors' samples. At the DNA level, the sequence is TGTGCCAGCAGCCCACGGACAGGGCTCAATCAGCCCCAGCATTTT. It encodes CASSPRTGLNQPQHF.